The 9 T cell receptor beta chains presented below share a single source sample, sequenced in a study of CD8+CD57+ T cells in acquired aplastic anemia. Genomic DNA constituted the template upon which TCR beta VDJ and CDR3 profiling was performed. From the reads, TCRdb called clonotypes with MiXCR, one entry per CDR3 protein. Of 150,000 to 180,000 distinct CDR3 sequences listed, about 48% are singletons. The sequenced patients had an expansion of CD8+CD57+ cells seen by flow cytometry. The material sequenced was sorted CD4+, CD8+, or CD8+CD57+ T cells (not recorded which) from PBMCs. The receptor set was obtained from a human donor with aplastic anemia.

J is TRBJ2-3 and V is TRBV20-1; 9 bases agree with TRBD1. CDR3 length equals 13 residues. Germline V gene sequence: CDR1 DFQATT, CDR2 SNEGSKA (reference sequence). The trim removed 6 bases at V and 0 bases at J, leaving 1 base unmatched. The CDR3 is CSAGQGSTDTQYF. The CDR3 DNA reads TGCAGTGCCGGACAGGGGAGCACAGATACGCAGTATTTT.

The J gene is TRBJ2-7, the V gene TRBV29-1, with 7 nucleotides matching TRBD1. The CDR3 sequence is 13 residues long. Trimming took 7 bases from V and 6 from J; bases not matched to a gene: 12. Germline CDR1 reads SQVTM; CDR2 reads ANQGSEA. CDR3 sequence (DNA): TGCAGCGCGATCAGGGCAGGGGGTAGCGAGCAGTACTTC. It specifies CSAIRAGGSEQYF.

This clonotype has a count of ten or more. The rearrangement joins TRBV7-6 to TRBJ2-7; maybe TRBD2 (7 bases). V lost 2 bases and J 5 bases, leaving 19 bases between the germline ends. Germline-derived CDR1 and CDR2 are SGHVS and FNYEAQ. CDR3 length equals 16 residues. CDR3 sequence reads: CASSLLGRGAHHEQYF. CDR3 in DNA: TGTGCCAGCAGCTTATTGGGTCGGGGGGCTCACCACGAGCAGTACTTC. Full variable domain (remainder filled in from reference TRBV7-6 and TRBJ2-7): GAGVSQSPRYKVTKRGQDVALRCDPISGHVSLYWYRQALGQGPEFLTYFNYEAQQDKSGLPNDRFSAERPEGSISTLTIQRTEQRDSAMYRCASSLLGRGAHHEQYFGPGTRLTVT.

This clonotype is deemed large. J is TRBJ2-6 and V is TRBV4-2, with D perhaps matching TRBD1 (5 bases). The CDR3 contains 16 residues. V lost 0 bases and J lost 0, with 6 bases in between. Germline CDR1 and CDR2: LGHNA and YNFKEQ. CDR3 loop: CASSQDQGSGANVLTF. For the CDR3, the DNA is TGTGCCAGCAGCCAAGATCAGGGCTCTGGGGCCAACGTCCTGACTTTC.

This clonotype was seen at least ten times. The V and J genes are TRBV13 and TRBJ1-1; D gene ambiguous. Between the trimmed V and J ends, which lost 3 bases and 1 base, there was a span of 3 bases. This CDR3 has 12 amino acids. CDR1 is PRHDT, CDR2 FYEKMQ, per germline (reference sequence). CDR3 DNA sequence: TGTGCCAGCAGCTTCAGGAACACTGAAGCTTTCTTT. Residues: CASSFRNTEAFF.

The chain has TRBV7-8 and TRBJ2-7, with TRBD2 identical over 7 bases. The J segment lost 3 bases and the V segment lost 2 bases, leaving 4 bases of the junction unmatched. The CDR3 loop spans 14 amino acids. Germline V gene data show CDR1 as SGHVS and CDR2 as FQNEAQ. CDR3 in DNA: TGTGCCAGCAGCTTATTAAGCGGGGTCTACGAGCAGTACTTC. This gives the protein CASSLLSGVYEQYF.

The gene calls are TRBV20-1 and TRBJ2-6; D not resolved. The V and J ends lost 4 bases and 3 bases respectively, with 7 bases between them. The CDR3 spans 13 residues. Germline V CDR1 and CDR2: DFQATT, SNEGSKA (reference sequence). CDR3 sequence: CSAMGIGANVLTF. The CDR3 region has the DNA TGCAGTGCTATGGGAATTGGGGCCAACGTCCTGACTTTC.

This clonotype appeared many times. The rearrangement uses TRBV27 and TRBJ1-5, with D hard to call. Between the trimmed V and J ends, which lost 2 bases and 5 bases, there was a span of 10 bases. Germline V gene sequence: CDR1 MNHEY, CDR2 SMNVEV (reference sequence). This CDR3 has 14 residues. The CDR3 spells CASSLGRSDQPQHF. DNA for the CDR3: TGTGCCAGCAGTTTAGGCAGGTCGGATCAGCCCCAGCATTTT.

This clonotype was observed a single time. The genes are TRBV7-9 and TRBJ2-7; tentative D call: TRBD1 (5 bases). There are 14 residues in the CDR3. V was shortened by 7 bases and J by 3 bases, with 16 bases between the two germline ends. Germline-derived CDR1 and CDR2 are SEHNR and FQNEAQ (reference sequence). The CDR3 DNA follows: TGTGCCAGCACCTCTACGCGACAGAGCTACGAGCAGTACTTC. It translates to CASTSTRQSYEQYF.